A selection of T cell receptor beta chains follows, all from one sample in a study of blood T cell repertoires in COVID-19. Here immunoSEQ multiplex PCR was the method, and the copy in TCRdb shows in-frame clones only, minus some. The table shows approximately 300,000 clones, with around 85% occurring only once. The sample comprised PBMCs or T cells enriched from blood (not recorded which). These receptors were taken from a woman in her 30s who had been exposed to COVID-19. CDR3s include the opening cysteine and the closing phenylalanine or tryptophan. Each record gives: J gene, V gene, CDR3 protein.

j_gene: TRBJ1-2; v_gene: TRBV20-1; CDR3aa: CSASVGSTTSYGYTF
j_gene: TRBJ1-2; v_gene: TRBV6-1; CDR3aa: CASSESVTGTVIF
j_gene: TRBJ2-1; v_gene: TRBV28; CDR3aa: CASSGLAGEIHNEQFF
j_gene: TRBJ2-1; v_gene: TRBV27; CDR3aa: CASSSTGFPLSDEQFF
j_gene: TRBJ2-5; v_gene: TRBV19; CDR3aa: CATVSESTRGPQGAQYF
j_gene: TRBJ1-3; v_gene: TRBV4-1; CDR3aa: CASSHIRQGSGNTIYF
j_gene: TRBJ2-1; v_gene: TRBV5-6; CDR3aa: CASSLGQYYNEQFF
j_gene: TRBJ2-7; v_gene: TRBV4-1; CDR3aa: CASSQMVAGGSSYEQYF
j_gene: TRBJ2-5; v_gene: TRBV3-1/TRBV3-2; CDR3aa: CASSQDTRGREYF
j_gene: TRBJ2-5; v_gene: TRBV5-1; CDR3aa: CASSLAGTSGRGETQYF
j_gene: TRBJ2-5; v_gene: TRBV5-1; CDR3aa: CASSLGDRGQETQYF
j_gene: TRBJ2-5; v_gene: TRBV11-2; CDR3aa: CASSPRVSETQYF